This T cell receptor (beta chain) comes out of a study of blood T cells in healthy people across ages. About the research overall: When template switching was applied, about one barcoded beta molecule was captured per two T cells.

Sample-barcoded 5' priming and a J-beta primer mix drove a second PCR of about 7 to 11 cycles. A single record per CDR3 protein comes from TCRdb applying MiXCR to the 5' RACE reads. Among around 1,000,000 distinct CDR3 sequences listed, around 25% were seen once. On this clonotype: What it binds is not known.

This CDR3 spans 14 amino acids. The germline V gene encodes CDR1 MGHRA and CDR2 YSYEKL. Trimming pared 1 base from V and 8 bases from J, leaving 12 bases between. Broader study findings: Total diversity from one million sequenced T cells was likely underestimated.

This same sample was also part of a study on T cells of mothers and their children. That work states: The TCR beta CDR3 read count exceeded 9.5 million for each mother and was about 3 million for each child. Not a single persistent microchimeric T cell clone was detected.

Sequenced input: blood. This receptor was taken from a girl between 2 and 10 years old in good health. The J gene is TRBJ2-1, the V gene TRBV4-1; possible D gene TRBD2, 6 bases. CDR3 in amino acids: CASSQVQWRDEQFF. The CDR3 nucleotides read TGCGCCAGCAGCCAAGTACAATGGAGGGATGAGCAGTTCTTC.